The source of this TCR beta chain is a study of cytomegalovirus exposure and HLA in healthy donors. Findings of the study overall: A prior analysis recorded that most TCR beta V segments were productive about 90% or about 30% of the time. Associated with cytomegalovirus, according to the listing, were 150 to 200 TCR beta chains. Reports showed the classifier diagnosing cytomegalovirus status with high specificity and sensitivity.

Primers: 60 Vbeta forward and 13 Jbeta reverse. TCRdb's table, derived via immunoSEQ multiplex PCR, lists solely in-frame clones and lacks some. The listing contains 45,000 to 55,000 clones. Trimming cost V 5 bases and J 3 bases, with 13 bases left between them. The CDR3 totals 14 residues. Germline V gives CDR1 MDHEN, CDR2 SYDVKM. With regard to this clone: Its cognate antigen is unknown. Other DNA sequences in the same sample also yield this CDR3.

The TCR originated in a man aged 35-49 years in good health and CMV-seropositive. The chain links TRBV28 to TRBJ1-2, with a tentative D call TRBD1 (5 bases). The sample comprised PBMCs. The CDR3 sequence: CASSLTGAYYGYTF. CDR3 nucleotides: TGTGCCAGCAGTCTAACAGGAGCTTACTATGGCTACACCTTC.